This T cell receptor (beta chain) stems from a study of identical twins. With template switching, a universal primer site was added, and the cDNA carried unique molecular identifiers. TCRdb recomputed calls from the 5' RACE reads with MiXCR, one row per CDR3 protein. The repertoire holds approximately 530,000 distinct CDR3 sequences, with about 20% as singletons. Study findings and constraints: Cord blood's abundant beta clonotypes had fewer insertions, unlike memory repertoires.

Remarks on this clonotype: The antigen remains undetermined.

These same data were also listed under a study on yellow fever vaccine responses in identical twins.

The sample comprised CD4+ T cells sorted from blood. This TCR came from a woman between 18 and 30 years old in good health.

The CDR3 is CASSTNAGATDTQYF. The CDR3 DNA sequence: TGTGCCAGCAGCACGAACGCGGGGGCCACAGATACGCAGTATTTT. The rearrangement joins TRBV2 to TRBJ2-3, with D perhaps TRBD2 (7 bases). The CDR3 consists of 15 residues. Trimming took 6 bases from V and 2 from J, leaving 15 bases between them. CDR1 is SNHLY, CDR2 FYNNEI, per germline. The variable domain in full, with the rest retrieved from reference TRBV2 and TRBJ2-3, is EPEVTQTPSHQVTQMGQEVILRCVPISNHLYFYWYRQILGQKVEFLVSFYNNEISEKSEIFDDQFSVERPDGSNFTLKIRSTKLEDSAMYFCASSTNAGATDTQYFGPGTRLTVL.